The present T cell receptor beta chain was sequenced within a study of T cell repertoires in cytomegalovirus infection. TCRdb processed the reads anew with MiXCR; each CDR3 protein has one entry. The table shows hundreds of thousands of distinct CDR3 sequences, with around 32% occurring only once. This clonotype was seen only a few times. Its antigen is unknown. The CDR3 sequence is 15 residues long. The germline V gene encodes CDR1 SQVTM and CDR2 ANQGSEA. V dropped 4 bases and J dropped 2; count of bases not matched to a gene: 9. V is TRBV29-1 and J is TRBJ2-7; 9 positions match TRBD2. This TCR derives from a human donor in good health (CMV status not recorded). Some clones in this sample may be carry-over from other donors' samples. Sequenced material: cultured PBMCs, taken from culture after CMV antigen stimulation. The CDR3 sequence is CSVVGLAGQPYEQYF. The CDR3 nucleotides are TGCAGCGTTGTGGGTCTAGCGGGACAACCCTACGAGCAGTACTTC.